The rows below give T cell receptor beta chains drawn from one sample of a study of shared clonotypes between healthy human individuals. Using immunoSEQ multiplex PCR, the repertoire was profiled, and TCRdb retains in-frame clones only, with some absent. The data contain some 900,000 clones, over 75% of them singletons. Sequenced material: memory CD4+ T cells sorted from blood. Receptor source: a man between 18 and 35 years old in good health. Each CDR3 is given with its conserved first and last residue. Fields, in order: J gene, D gene, clone size, V gene, CDR3 DNA, CDR3 protein. The D gene is left open where the match is weak. The size of a clone is reported for some rows only, either as once, few or many, or as a class for expanded clones.

j_call: TRBJ2-1
d_call: TRBD2
clone_size: once
v_call: TRBV18
cdr3_nt: TGTGCCAGCTCGCAGACTAGCGGTGATAGTGGGCAGTTCTTC
cdr3_aa: CASSQTSGDSGQFF

j_call: TRBJ2-5
d_call: -
clone_size: -
v_call: TRBV11-2
cdr3_nt: TGTGCCAGCAGCTCGCTAAAGGCCCAGTACTTC
cdr3_aa: CASSSLKAQYF

j_call: TRBJ2-7
d_call: TRBD2
clone_size: few
v_call: TRBV11-2
cdr3_nt: TGTGCCAGCAGCCCGACCGTAGCGGGGGCCTCATACGAGCAGTACTTC
cdr3_aa: CASSPTVAGASYEQYF

j_call: TRBJ2-7
d_call: -
clone_size: -
v_call: TRBV10-3
cdr3_nt: TGTGCCACGACGTCGGAGTACGAGCAGTACTTC
cdr3_aa: CATTSEYEQYF

j_call: TRBJ1-1
d_call: TRBD1
clone_size: -
v_call: TRBV29-1
cdr3_nt: TGCAGCGGTGTTACAGGGGGCGGCACTGAAGCTTTCTTT
cdr3_aa: CSGVTGGGTEAFF

j_call: TRBJ1-2
d_call: -
clone_size: -
v_call: TRBV6-1
cdr3_nt: TGTGCCAGCAGTGATCAGGGCAGCTCTAACTATGGCTACACCTTC
cdr3_aa: CASSDQGSSNYGYTF

j_call: TRBJ1-1
d_call: -
clone_size: -
v_call: TRBV19
cdr3_nt: TGTGCCAGTAGTACCCTACAGGGGAACACTGAAGCTTTCTTT
cdr3_aa: CASSTLQGNTEAFF

j_call: TRBJ2-5
d_call: -
clone_size: -
v_call: TRBV7-9
cdr3_nt: TGTGCCAGCAGCTCCTTAGCGGAAGAGACCCAGTACTTC
cdr3_aa: CASSSLAEETQYF

j_call: TRBJ1-1
d_call: -
clone_size: -
v_call: TRBV30
cdr3_nt: TGTGCCTGGAGTGTAAGTTTTGGGACTGAAGCTTTCTTT
cdr3_aa: CAWSVSFGTEAFF

j_call: TRBJ2-7
d_call: TRBD2
clone_size: -
v_call: TRBV7-2
cdr3_nt: TGTGCCAGCAGCCTACGACTAGCGGGAGGAGGCTACGAGCAGTACTTC
cdr3_aa: CASSLRLAGGGYEQYF

j_call: TRBJ2-2
d_call: -
clone_size: -
v_call: TRBV30
cdr3_nt: TGTGCCTGGGGGGTGGGTAGCACGGCCGGGGAGCTGTTTTTT
cdr3_aa: CAWGVGSTAGELFF

j_call: TRBJ2-7
d_call: TRBD2
clone_size: -
v_call: TRBV7-2
cdr3_nt: TGTGCCAGCAGCTTAGCGGCTAGCGGGCCTTCCTACGAGCAGTACTTC
cdr3_aa: CASSLAASGPSYEQYF

j_call: TRBJ1-2
d_call: -
clone_size: -
v_call: TRBV7-9
cdr3_nt: TGTGCCAGCAGCGAGAAGGGCTACACCTTC
cdr3_aa: CASSEKGYTF

j_call: TRBJ2-2
d_call: -
clone_size: -
v_call: TRBV30
cdr3_nt: TGTGCCTGGAGCCCCGGCGGGACTTACAACACCGGGGAGCTGTTTTTT
cdr3_aa: CAWSPGGTYNTGELFF

j_call: TRBJ2-1
d_call: -
clone_size: -
v_call: TRBV9
cdr3_nt: TGTGCCAGCAGCGTACTTCCTAACAACAATGAGCAGTTCTTC
cdr3_aa: CASSVLPNNNEQFF

j_call: TRBJ1-2
d_call: -
clone_size: -
v_call: TRBV6-5
cdr3_nt: TGTGCCAGCAGTTACGGACAGTCCTATGGCTACACCTTC
cdr3_aa: CASSYGQSYGYTF

j_call: TRBJ1-4
d_call: TRBD1
clone_size: few
v_call: TRBV30
cdr3_nt: TGTGCCTGGAGCAACAACAGGGGCCCAAATGAAAAACTGTTTTTT
cdr3_aa: CAWSNNRGPNEKLFF

j_call: TRBJ2-7
d_call: -
clone_size: -
v_call: TRBV19
cdr3_nt: TGTGCCAGTAGTCCTACAGGAGACTACGAGCAGTACTTC
cdr3_aa: CASSPTGDYEQYF

j_call: TRBJ1-6
d_call: -
clone_size: -
v_call: TRBV7-8
cdr3_nt: TGTGCCAGCAGCTTAGCGGGTGTGGGTTCACCCCTCCACTTT
cdr3_aa: CASSLAGVGSPLHF

j_call: TRBJ1-4
d_call: TRBD1
clone_size: -
v_call: TRBV27
cdr3_nt: TGTGCCAGCAGTTCGGGGACAGGGATTGAAAAACTGTTTTTT
cdr3_aa: CASSSGTGIEKLFF

j_call: TRBJ2-1
d_call: -
clone_size: -
v_call: TRBV11-2
cdr3_nt: TGTGCCAGCAGCTTCCGAACTTCCTACAATGAGCAGTTCTTC
cdr3_aa: CASSFRTSYNEQFF

j_call: TRBJ2-5
d_call: -
clone_size: -
v_call: TRBV7-7
cdr3_nt: TGTGCTAGCAGCTTAGGACCTGCGGTGGAGACCCAGTACTTC
cdr3_aa: CASSLGPAVETQYF